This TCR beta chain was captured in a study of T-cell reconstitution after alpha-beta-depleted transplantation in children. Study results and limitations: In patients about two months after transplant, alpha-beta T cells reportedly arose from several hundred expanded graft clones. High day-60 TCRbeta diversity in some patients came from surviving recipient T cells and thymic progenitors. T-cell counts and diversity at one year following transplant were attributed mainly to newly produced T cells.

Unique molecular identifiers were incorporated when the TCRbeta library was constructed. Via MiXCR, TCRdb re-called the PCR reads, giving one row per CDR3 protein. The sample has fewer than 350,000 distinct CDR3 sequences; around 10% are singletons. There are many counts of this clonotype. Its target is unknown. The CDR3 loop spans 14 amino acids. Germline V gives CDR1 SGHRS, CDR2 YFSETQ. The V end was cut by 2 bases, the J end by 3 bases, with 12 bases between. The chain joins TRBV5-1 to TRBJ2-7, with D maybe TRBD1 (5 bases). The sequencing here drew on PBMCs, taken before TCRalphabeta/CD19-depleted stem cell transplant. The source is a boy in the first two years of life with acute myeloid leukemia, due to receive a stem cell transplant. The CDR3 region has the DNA TGCGCCAGCAGCTTCTCAGGGCTGGGCTACGAGCAGTACTTC. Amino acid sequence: CASSFSGLGYEQYF.